This entry concerns a single T cell receptor beta chain. The data derive from a study of blood T cell repertoires in COVID-19. Study at large: Acute and convalescent COVID-19 specimens originated in the United States, Italy and Spain. Sources were T cells, B-cell-depleted T cells, or PBMCs; the material itself was cDNA or gDNA.

Germline CDR1 and CDR2: SGHNT and YYREEE (reference sequence). This CDR3 is 16 amino acids long. Trimming took 1 base from V and 7 from J; bases not matched to a gene: 11. In the original workflow: Estimated nucleated cell counts came from reference gene primer amplification. The assay was immunoSEQ multiplex PCR, and TCRdb's table has in-frame clones only and misses some. The DNA was the basis for D and trimming; V, J and clone size are from that table. The sample holds about 99,000 clones, roughly 89% seen once. The chain couples TRBV5-4 to TRBJ2-1, with 7 bases identical to TRBD1. This sequence was found in an older man with active or convalescent COVID-19. The specimen was peripheral blood. The DNA for the CDR3 is TGTGCCAGCAGCTTGAAAACGACAGGGTGGAAGAATGAGCAGTTCTTC. It codes for CASSLKTTGWKNEQFF.